This T cell receptor (beta chain) was recovered during a study of T cell repertoires in cytomegalovirus infection. Study context: Indications came from public TCR beta signatures; they pointed to CMV infection and to a matching HLA type.

MiXCR, run by TCRdb on the reads, gives a single entry per CDR3 protein. The table lists approximately 1,000,000 distinct CDR3 sequences, roughly 30% of them singletons. General observations from the study: Predominance within the ex vivo response was attributable to HLA-C-restricted CMV-specific TCR beta clonotypes. Pooled public TCR beta family frequency picked out CMV carriers with the relevant HLA.

As concerns this clonotype: The antigen is unknown.

Sequences were derived from cultured CD8+ T cells from PBMCs, sampled from culture after CMV antigen stimulation. The source of this sequence is a human donor in good health (CMV status not recorded). Some clones in this sample may be carry-over from other donors' samples.

The CDR3, as DNA: TGTGCCAGCAAGCGGGGGGACTACAATGAGCAGTTCTTC. This translates into CASKRGDYNEQFF. The rearrangement links TRBV6-2 or TRBV6-3 to TRBJ2-1; 9 bases align to TRBD2. CDR1 is MNHEY, CDR2 SVGEGT, per germline. The V gene end was trimmed by 7 bases and the J gene end by 3 bases; junction bases not matched to a gene: 1. This CDR3 is built from 13 residues.